This entry features one TCR beta chain sequence. Its cognate antigen is unknown. Using immunoSEQ multiplex PCR, the repertoire was profiled, and TCRdb retains in-frame clones only, with some absent. The sample lists roughly 80,000 clones, approximately 90% occurring once. This entry belongs to a study of T cell responses to AZD1222 COVID-19 vaccine. Study results and limitations: Females outnumbered males among donors, who were mostly white British; clonal diversity was possibly underestimated.

This CDR3 has 15 residues. CDR1 and CDR2 from the germline V gene are SGHKS and YYEKEE (reference sequence). V lost 4 bases to trimming and J lost 2 bases, with 15 bases between them. The chain uses TRBV5-5 and TRBJ1-1; D unresolved. Source: peripheral blood, taken on day 0 of AZD1222 vaccination. The TCR originated in an adult in good health. The CDR3: CASSPLSTGNTEAFF. The DNA of the CDR3 is TGTGCCAGCAGCCCTCTTTCCACGGGAAACACTGAAGCTTTCTTT.